A selection of T cell receptor beta chains follows, all from one sample in a study of cytomegalovirus exposure and HLA in healthy donors. TCRdb's table, derived via immunoSEQ multiplex PCR, lists solely in-frame clones and lacks some. The table lists 120,000 to 150,000 clones, 85% to 90% of them singletons. Source material: PBMCs. These receptors were taken from a young man in good health and CMV-seronegative. CDR3s include the opening cysteine and the closing phenylalanine or tryptophan. A D gene is named only where the DNA matches it firmly. Clone size is stated in some rows and not others, as once, few, many or a class when expanded.

TRBV5-1	-	TRBJ2-6	15	-	TGCGCCAGCACCCTCTCCGGGGCTGGGGCCAACGTCCTGACTTTC	CASTLSGAGANVLTF
TRBV5-4	TRBD1	TRBJ1-1	17	-	TGTGCCAGCAGCTCCGGGACAGGGGGGTTGCTGAACACTGAAGCTTTCTTT	CASSSGTGGLLNTEAFF
TRBV18	-	TRBJ1-5	16	-	TGTGCCAGCTCCCCCGGGTCGGTTAATAGCAATCAGCCCCAGCATTTT	CASSPGSVNSNQPQHF
TRBV7-6	-	TRBJ2-7	11	-	TGTGCCAGCTCCCGGGGGTACGAGCAGTACTTC	CASSRGYEQYF
TRBV27	TRBD2	TRBJ2-7	16	-	TGTGCCAGCAGTCCCAGGACTAGCGGATTCTCCTACGAGCAGTACTTC	CASSPRTSGFSYEQYF
TRBV12-5	TRBD2	TRBJ2-1	14	-	TGTGCTAGTGATAGGACTAGCGGTTTGAATGAGCAGTTCTTC	CASDRTSGLNEQFF
TRBV5-6	-	TRBJ1-1	14	-	TGTGCCAGCAGCCCGTTGGGAGGAGGCACTGAAGCTTTCTTT	CASSPLGGGTEAFF
TRBV5-1	-	TRBJ2-6	17	-	TGCGCCAGCAGCTTGGCCTTCGCGGGGTCTGGGGCCAACGTCCTGACTTTC	CASSLAFAGSGANVLTF
TRBV10-3	-	TRBJ1-5	15	-	TGTGCCATCAGTGAGGGGACACTAACCAATCAGCCCCAGCATTTT	CAISEGTLTNQPQHF
TRBV10-3	-	TRBJ1-6	13	-	TGTGCCATCACTTTCACAGCCAATTCACCCCTCCACTTT	CAITFTANSPLHF
TRBV7-6	-	TRBJ2-3	11	-	TGTGCCAGCGGCAATACAGATACGCAGTATTTT	CASGNTDTQYF
TRBV28	-	TRBJ1-4	13	-	TGTGCCAGCAGTTTGGAGGGAATCGAAAAACTGTTTTTT	CASSLEGIEKLFF
TRBV4-1	-	TRBJ2-3	14	-	TGCGCCAGCAGCCAAGTCGGGGGAACAGATACGCAGTATTTT	CASSQVGGTDTQYF
TRBV7-2	TRBD2	TRBJ2-5	14	-	TGTGCCAGCAGCTTAGCTAGACTAGCGGGAGGGGGAGACTTC	CASSLARLAGGGDF
TRBV6-5	-	TRBJ2-5	14	-	TGTGCCAGCAGTAACTCGGACTTTGTAGAGACCCAGTACTTC	CASSNSDFVETQYF
TRBV28	-	TRBJ2-3	16	-	TGTGCCAGCAGTGTTACAGGAGAATCTAGCACAGATACGCAGTATTTT	CASSVTGESSTDTQYF
TRBV19	-	TRBJ2-7	13	-	TGTGCCAGTAGTTTACAGGGTTCCTACGAGCAGTACTTC	CASSLQGSYEQYF
TRBV4-1	TRBD2	TRBJ2-1	16	-	TGCGCCAGCAGCCAAGATACTAGCGGGGGATACAATGAGCAGTTCTTC	CASSQDTSGGYNEQFF
TRBV27	-	TRBJ1-1	14	-	TGTGCCAGCACTACCGGGACAATAAACACTGAAGCTTTCTTT	CASTTGTINTEAFF
TRBV7-2	TRBD2	TRBJ2-7	18	-	TGTGCCAGCAGCTTAGGTTGGAGAGGACTAGGGACTTCCTACGAGCAGTACTTC	CASSLGWRGLGTSYEQYF
TRBV19	TRBD1	TRBJ1-6	14	-	TGTGCCAGTAGTCCTGGGACAGGGGCTGCACCCCTCCACTTT	CASSPGTGAAPLHF
TRBV20-1	-	TRBJ2-5	11	-	TGCAGTAGGGTGGGAGGAGAGACCCAGTACTTC	CSRVGGETQYF
TRBV10-3	TRBD2	TRBJ2-7	15	-	TGTGCCATCAGTCCACTAGCGGGATCTGACTACGAGCAGTACTTC	CAISPLAGSDYEQYF
TRBV7-8	-	TRBJ1-5	13	-	TGTGCCAGCAGTACTCAGGGTTCACAGCCCCAGCATTTT	CASSTQGSQPQHF
TRBV6-1	TRBD2	TRBJ2-1	15	-	TGTGCCAGCAGTGGGGCTAGCGGGAGTGACAATGAGCAGTTCTTC	CASSGASGSDNEQFF
TRBV28	-	TRBJ1-5	14	-	TGTGCCAGCAGTTTTGGGCAGCACAATCAGCCCCAGCATTTT	CASSFGQHNQPQHF
TRBV9	TRBD1	TRBJ2-7	17	once	TGTGCCAGCAGCGCCCTATACCGTCCGGGACAGGGGTACGAGCAGTACTTC	CASSALYRPGQGYEQYF
TRBV4-3	TRBD2	TRBJ2-1	13	-	TGCGCCAGCAGCCAAGTGCGGGAGAATGAGCAGTTCTTC	CASSQVRENEQFF
TRBV4-1	-	TRBJ1-5	14	-	TGCGCCAGCAGCCAAGAGGGGGCCCTTCAGCCCCAGCATTTT	CASSQEGALQPQHF
TRBV7-6	TRBD2	TRBJ2-2	17	-	TGTGCCAGCAGCCGAGAACCGGGACTAGCGGCCGCCGGGGAGCTGTTTTTT	CASSREPGLAAAGELFF
TRBV5-1	TRBD2	TRBJ2-1	15	once	TGCGCCAGCACCCTGGGAGCGGGAGGGAACAATGAGCAGTTCTTC	CASTLGAGGNNEQFF
TRBV5-6	TRBD2	TRBJ2-7	15	-	TGTGCCAGCAGCTTTTTTTCTAGCGGTACCTACGAGCAGTACTTC	CASSFFSSGTYEQYF
TRBV10-3	-	TRBJ1-1	15	-	TGTGCCATCAGTGAGTCGGGACTGATGAACACTGAAGCTTTCTTT	CAISESGLMNTEAFF
TRBV19	-	TRBJ1-5	16	once	TGTGCCAGTTCCCTAAGCCCAGGGGTTAGCAATCAGCCCCAGCATTTT	CASSLSPGVSNQPQHF
TRBV15	TRBD1	TRBJ1-2	14	once	TGTGCCACCAGCAGAGATCCCGGACAGGGGAAATACACCTTC	CATSRDPGQGKYTF
TRBV7-8	-	TRBJ2-1	15	-	TGTGCCAGCAGCTTGGAGAGAAGCTCCTACAATGAGCAGTTCTTC	CASSLERSSYNEQFF
TRBV6-6	-	TRBJ2-3	15	-	TGTGCCAGCAGTTACTTCCAGGGTGACACAGATACGCAGTATTTT	CASSYFQGDTDTQYF
TRBV7-2	-	TRBJ2-7	13	-	TGTGCCAGCAGCTTAGGTCCCGGTTACGAGCAGTACTTC	CASSLGPGYEQYF
TRBV6-6	-	TRBJ2-2	13	-	TGTGCCAGCAGTAGGGGTGACACCGGGGAGCTGTTTTTT	CASSRGDTGELFF
TRBV11-2	TRBD1	TRBJ1-1	14	-	TGTGCCAGCAGCCCAATAAGGGGGCGAACTGAAGCTTTCTTT	CASSPIRGRTEAFF
TRBV19	-	TRBJ1-5	14	once	TGTGCCAGTAGTTTGGGCAGAAGCAATCAGCCCCAGCATTTT	CASSLGRSNQPQHF
TRBV7-2	TRBD1	TRBJ1-1	14	-	TGTGCCAGCAGCTTAGAGGCAGGGGGTATTGGAGCTTTCTTT	CASSLEAGGIGAFF